A selection of T cell receptor beta chains follows, all from one sample in a study of T cell repertoires in cytomegalovirus infection. TCRdb itself ran the reads through MiXCR, one entry per CDR3 protein. The sample consists of about half a million distinct CDR3 sequences, about two fifths of them appearing once. The antigens of these receptors remain unknown. This specimen consisted of cultured PBMCs, obtained from culture after CMV antigen stimulation. These receptors were obtained from a human donor in good health (CMV status not recorded). Some clones in this sample may be carry-over from other donors' samples. Both conserved end residues are trimmed from each CDR3. Each record gives: J gene, V gene, CDR3 protein.

TRBJ2-2 | TRBV4-3 | ASSQDHQGTGTTGELF
TRBJ2-6 | TRBV28 | ASTRGTGYSGANVLT
TRBJ1-5 | TRBV6-2/TRBV6-3 | ASSYYSGQGARGSGNQPQH
TRBJ1-6 | TRBV7-8 | ASSSGTGESPLH
TRBJ2-3 | TRBV7-6 | ASSATSGRSDTQY
TRBJ2-5 | TRBV7-2 | ASSPPTSFGETQY
TRBJ2-3 | TRBV20-1 | SASSGFLTDTQY
TRBJ2-7 | TRBV6-6 | ASSYRVGYYEQY
TRBJ2-7 | TRBV7-2 | ASSLLRTSGSLHEQY
TRBJ2-2 | TRBV19 | ASSRGASTGELF
TRBJ2-1 | TRBV6-1 | ASSYSMTGGAYNEQF
TRBJ2-1 | TRBV20-1 | SARASGTNYNEQF
TRBJ1-4 | TRBV28 | ASSRRGTGYEKLF
TRBJ2-7 | TRBV6-1 | ASRTELAGAKYEQY
TRBJ1-1 | TRBV7-8 | ASSRDRQSEAF
TRBJ2-7 | TRBV14 | ASSQRPSGFPYEQY
TRBJ1-5 | TRBV27 | ASSPRGDTLWPGNQPQH
TRBJ1-5 | TRBV23-1 | ASSQRTGIFNQPQH
TRBJ1-2 | TRBV6-1 | ASHEGTGVYGYT
TRBJ2-5 | TRBV20-1 | SGTRDETQY
TRBJ1-4 | TRBV6-6 | ASSYSTGEKLF
TRBJ2-7 | TRBV11-2 | ASSLDSVGPYEQY
TRBJ1-1 | TRBV7-8 | ASSRGGQGEAF
TRBJ2-1 | TRBV7-2 | ASSFLAGGPLF
TRBJ2-7 | TRBV6-2/TRBV6-3 | ASLPRTGENSYEQY
TRBJ2-1 | TRBV29-1 | SPLWGRPYNEQF
TRBJ2-1 | TRBV4-2 | ASSQVGGTYNEQF
TRBJ1-1 | TRBV7-2 | ASSLVAGFAF
TRBJ2-2 | TRBV27 | ASSSGQGTGELF
TRBJ2-3 | TRBV28 | ASSFFLRFRASGGLIPDGDTQY
TRBJ1-6 | TRBV6-2/TRBV6-3 | ASSYMRVLH
TRBJ2-1 | TRBV7-9 | ASSLEGPGREQF
TRBJ1-1 | TRBV7-6 | ASSPGPENTEAF
TRBJ1-2 | TRBV7-6 | ASSLDQGPSYGYT
TRBJ2-1 | TRBV28 | AILGLASDEQF
TRBJ2-1 | TRBV12-5 | ASGLSRLAGGNEQF
TRBJ1-5 | TRBV7-6 | ASSLSEGGAQH
TRBJ2-3 | TRBV7-6 | ASSSGRVTQY
TRBJ2-1 | TRBV7-9 | ASSFRLGINNEQF
TRBJ2-7 | TRBV6-5 | ASSQPWTATYEQY
TRBJ2-1 | TRBV7-2 | ASSLVTSVYNEQF
TRBJ1-2 | TRBV4-1 | ASSQDWGRGDYGYT
TRBJ1-1 | TRBV10-3 | AINTGRNTEAF
TRBJ2-2 | TRBV29-1 | SVERDRGAGELF
TRBJ2-7 | TRBV6-8 | ASSRTGRDEQY
TRBJ2-2 | TRBV10-3 | ASHGVGSGELF